The 17 T cell receptor beta chains presented below share a single source sample, sequenced in a study of blood T cells in healthy people across ages. Combining a sample-barcoded 5' primer with a J-beta primer mix, a second PCR ran for roughly 6 to 12 cycles. TCRdb reprocessed the 5' RACE reads with MiXCR, giving one entry per CDR3 protein. This table has 790,000 or so distinct CDR3 sequences, around 50% appearing once. The sample comprised blood. All receptors derive from a man aged 80 or over in good health.

Comment on this clonotype: This may stem from a read error, because a much larger clone lies one nucleotide away. The rearrangement joins TRBV5-1 to TRBJ2-7; D unclear. The CDR3 length is 17 residues. The V gene's germline CDR1 is SGHRS and CDR2 YFSETQ. V was shortened by 0 bases and J by 7 bases, with 23 bases between the two germline ends. CDR3 residues: CASSLAVQLNSYNEQYF. The CDR3 DNA sequence: TGCGCCAGCAGCTTGGCCGTGCAGCTGAACTCCTACAATGAGCAGTACTTC. Together with reference TRBV5-1 and TRBJ2-7, the CDR3 gives the full variable domain: KAGVTQTPRYLIKTRGQQVTLSCSPISGHRSVSWYQQTPGQGLQFLFEYFSETQRNKGNFPGRFSGRQFSNSRSEMNVSTLELGDSALYLCASSLAVQLNSYNEQYFGPGTRLTVT.

V is TRBV20-1 and J is TRBJ2-5, with D perhaps matching TRBD2 (6 bases). The CDR3 has 13 amino acids. CDR1 DFQATT and CDR2 SNEGSKA come from the germline V gene (reference sequence). The V and J ends lost 6 bases and 2 bases respectively, with 13 bases between them. The DNA for the CDR3 is TGCAGTGCAAGACTAGAGGCACAAGAGACCCAGTACTTC. This codes for CSARLEAQETQYF.

This clonotype was detected ten times or more. V usage is TRBV6-1 and J usage is TRBJ1-2; 7 nucleotides agree with TRBD1. The CDR3 contains 14 residues. Germline lookup yields CDR1 MNHNS and CDR2 SASEGT. V lost 7 bases to trimming and J lost 2 bases; unmatched junction nucleotides: 7. The CDR3 DNA is TGTGCCAGCAACCCACCGGGACAGAACTATGGCTACACCTTC. Protein sequence: CASNPPGQNYGYTF.

The table lists this clonotype with a few counts. The chain combines TRBV10-3 with TRBJ2-7; the D call may be TRBD1 or TRBD2 (6 bases each). V lost 0 bases to trimming and J lost 0 bases, with 12 bases between them. Germline CDR1 reads ENHRY; CDR2 reads SYGVKD. This CDR3 has 16 residues. CDR3 sequence (DNA): TGTGCCATCAGTGAGTCCGGGGGCCTGAGCTCCTACGAGCAGTACTTC. Residues: CAISESGGLSSYEQYF.

In its sample, this clonotype was seen many times. The J gene is TRBJ2-1, the V gene TRBV9; D is undetermined. V was cut by 7 bases and J by 5 bases, with 7 bases left in between. Germline V lookup: CDR1 SGDLS, CDR2 YYNGEE. The CDR3 is 11 amino acids. The CDR3 protein is CASARDNEQFF. CDR3 in DNA: TGTGCCAGCGCCCGGGACAATGAGCAGTTCTTC.

The chain couples TRBV11-2 to TRBJ2-5; 7 positions match TRBD1. The germline V gene has CDR1 SGHAT and CDR2 FQNNGV. Trimming at V came to 5 bases and at J to 11 bases, leaving 17 bases not matched to a gene. The CDR3 covers 15 residues. The CDR3 reads CASSLTGSYSNEQYF. The CDR3 DNA is TGTGCCAGCAGCCTGACAGGGTCCTATAGCAATGAGCAGTACTTC.

The chain uses TRBV7-2 and TRBJ2-7, with 8 nucleotides matching TRBD2. V shed 4 bases and J 0 bases; nucleotides not matched to a gene: 14. There are 18 residues in the CDR3. Germline V gene data show CDR1 as SGHTA and CDR2 as FQGNSA. This CDR3 reads CASSSTGTRGSGSYEQYF. The CDR3 DNA sequence: TGTGCCAGCAGCTCCACCGGGACTAGAGGCTCTGGCTCCTACGAGCAGTACTTC.

CDR3 sequence (DNA): TGTGCCAGCAGTTCAAGAATTGCGTCCTACAATGAGCAGTACTTC. Its protein product is CASSSRIASYNEQYF. The chain combines TRBV11-2 with TRBJ2-7; D uncertain. CDR1 is SGHAT, CDR2 FQNNGV, per germline. There are 15 residues in the CDR3. V dropped 6 bases and J dropped 7 bases, with 22 bases sitting between them.

The genes are TRBV29-1 and TRBJ2-7; D possibly uses TRBD1 or TRBD2 (5 bases each). Deletions cut 5 bases from V and 10 bases from J, with 18 bases between. The CDR3 contains 12 residues. CDR1 and CDR2 from the germline V gene are SQVTM and ANQGSEA. The DNA of the CDR3 is TGCAGCGTTAAAAATGGGACCCACGTTCAGTACTTC. Translating it yields CSVKNGTHVQYF.

This clonotype has just a few counts. This chain joins TRBV10-3 and TRBJ2-5; D might be TRBD1 (6 bases). The ends were cut back, 5 bases at V and 4 bases at J, with 14 bases in the middle. The CDR3 is 14 residues long. Germline V gene sequence: CDR1 ENHRY, CDR2 SYGVKD. In DNA form, the CDR3 reads TGTGCCATCAGTCCCCGGGACAAGACAGAGACCCAGTACTTC. Amino acids: CAISPRDKTETQYF.

This clonotype turned up a few times. V is TRBV20-1 and J is TRBJ2-6, with D possibly being TRBD2 (5 bases). Trimming shortened V by 0 bases and J by 4 bases, and 7 bases separated the two germline ends. This CDR3 spans 14 amino acids. Per the germline V gene, CDR1 is DFQATT and CDR2 is SNEGSKA (reference sequence). The DNA of the CDR3 is TGCAGTGCTAGAGAGAGGGCCGGGGCCAACGTCCTGACTTTC. Encoded protein: CSARERAGANVLTF.

This clonotype was seen more than once but under ten times. V and J are TRBV28 and TRBJ2-3, with 10 bases identical to TRBD1. Trimming cost V 8 bases and J 5 bases; bases outside gene matches: 10. The length of the CDR3 is 15 residues. Germline assignment: CDR1 MDHEN and CDR2 SYDVKM. The DNA of the CDR3 is TGTGCCAGCGGGTCGGACAGGGGGTCTAAAGATACGCAGTATTTT. Translating gives CASGSDRGSKDTQYF.

V gene TRBV14 combines with J gene TRBJ1-5; D unclear. The ends were cut back, 2 bases at V and 7 bases at J, with 9 bases in the middle. CDR1 SGHDN and CDR2 FVKESK come from the germline V gene. The CDR3 has 13 amino acids. CDR3 region: CASSQTAEQPQHF. In nucleotides, the CDR3 is TGTGCCAGCAGCCAAACAGCAGAGCAGCCCCAGCATTTT.

The chain links TRBV27 to TRBJ2-7; tentatively, D is TRBD1 (6 bases). Germline assignment: CDR1 MNHEY and CDR2 SMNVEV (reference sequence). The CDR3 has 15 residues. V lost 4 bases and J lost 6, with 19 bases in between. The DNA for the CDR3 is TGTGCCAGCAGTTATTCAGGGGACCCCCCCCGCGAGCAGTACTTC. Amino acids: CASSYSGDPPREQYF.

The sample holds a few counts of this clonotype. V is TRBV20-1 and J is TRBJ1-2; TRBD1 matches at 7 bases. Germline V gene sequence: CDR1 DFQATT, CDR2 SNEGSKA (reference sequence). With V trimmed by 5 bases and J by 8 bases, 8 bases remained unmatched. The length of the CDR3 is 12 residues. The CDR3 reads CSADRQGLGYTF. CDR3 nucleotides: TGCAGTGCTGATAGACAGGGCCTGGGCTACACCTTC.

The chain combines TRBV6-6 with TRBJ1-5; no clear D gene. CDR1 and CDR2 (germline): MNHNY, SVGAGI (reference sequence). The length of the CDR3 is 15 residues. V lost 2 bases and J 0 bases, leaving 8 bases between the germline ends. The CDR3 sequence is CASSYVGYSNQPQHF. The CDR3 region has the DNA TGTGCCAGCAGTTACGTAGGGTATAGCAATCAGCCCCAGCATTTT.

This clonotype was recorded at least ten times. The chain joins TRBV6-2 or TRBV6-3 to TRBJ2-5; unclear D gene. The CDR3 contains 13 residues. Germline V gene data show CDR1 as MNHEY and CDR2 as SVGEGT. With 2 bases removed from V and 8 bases from J, the gap between germline ends came to 12 bases. The CDR3 spells CASSYVGRPTQYF. CDR3 sequence (DNA): TGTGCCAGCAGTTACGTCGGCAGGCCAACCCAGTACTTC.